Listed below are T cell receptor beta chains from one sample, sequenced in a study of blood T cell repertoires in COVID-19. The method was immunoSEQ multiplex PCR; TCRdb's version includes in-frame clones alone and lacks a portion of them. Seen here are about 75,000 clones, about four fifths observed once, and the top ten hold less than 6%. Source material: peripheral blood. These receptors were obtained from a woman at least 80 years old with active or convalescent COVID-19. The CDR3 runs from the conserved cysteine through the conserved F or W. A D gene is named only where the DNA matches it firmly. Not every row has a clone size; where given, it reads once, few, many or a size class.

abundance	v_gene	j_gene	d_gene	CDR3nt	CDR3aa
once	TRBV7-3	TRBJ2-1	TRBD2	TGTGCCAGCAGCCCAGGACGCGCAGTTACGGGCGGGAGATCCTACAATGAGCAGTTCTTC	CASSPGRAVTGGRSYNEQFF
NA	TRBV29-1	TRBJ2-3	NA	TGCAGCGTTACCAGGGGAATCAGCACAGATACGCAGTATTTT	CSVTRGISTDTQYF
NA	TRBV27	TRBJ2-5	TRBD2	TGTGCCAGTAGCGGGACTAGCGGACCGGGGACCCAGTACTTC	CASSGTSGPGTQYF
NA	TRBV6-2/TRBV6-3	TRBJ2-1	TRBD2	TGTGCCAGCAGCAGACCCCGGGACTACACGTCCTACAATGAGCAGTTCTTC	CASSRPRDYTSYNEQFF
NA	TRBV19	TRBJ2-5	NA	TGTGCCAGTAAATCAAGACAGGTCGTCCAAGAGACCCAGTACTTC	CASKSRQVVQETQYF
NA	TRBV7-9	TRBJ2-3	NA	TGTGCCAGCAGCTTAATGCGGGGCCCTAGCACAGATACGCAGTATTTT	CASSLMRGPSTDTQYF
NA	TRBV24-1	TRBJ2-2	NA	TGTGCCACCAGTGACCCTACGTCCCCCCACGGGGAGCTGTTTTTT	CATSDPTSPHGELFF
NA	TRBV14	TRBJ1-1	NA	TGTGCCAGCAGCCAAGTCCAGGGTTTAAGCACTGAAGCTTTCTTT	CASSQVQGLSTEAFF
few	TRBV7-2	TRBJ1-6	NA	TGTGCCAGCAGCTTGACGGGATTAGGTGTTTCTTCACCCCTCCACTTT	CASSLTGLGVSSPLHF
NA	TRBV12-3/TRBV12-4	TRBJ1-1	NA	TGTGCCAGCAGTACGAACACCTTGGCTGAAGCTTTCTTT	CASSTNTLAEAFF
few	TRBV11-2	TRBJ2-7	NA	TGTGCCAGCAGCCATAGTAGCGCCTACGAGCAGTACTTC	CASSHSSAYEQYF
NA	TRBV6-2/TRBV6-3	TRBJ2-3	NA	TGTGCCAGCAGTACTACCGGGGTAGATACGCAGTATTTT	CASSTTGVDTQYF
NA	TRBV5-1	TRBJ2-1	NA	TGCGCCAGCAGCTTGAGCGTCACAGGGAATGAGCAGTTCTTC	CASSLSVTGNEQFF
few	TRBV9	TRBJ2-1	TRBD1	TGTGCCAGCAGCGTGGACAGGGGATTCAATGAGCAGTTCTTC	CASSVDRGFNEQFF
NA	TRBV7-2	TRBJ2-3	NA	TGTGCCAGCAGCTCCGGCCCCGGGACTTCGCAGTATTTT	CASSSGPGTSQYF
NA	TRBV27	TRBJ2-6	TRBD2	TGTGCCAGCAGTTTGTTTCGCGGGAGCTCTGGGGCCAACGTCCTGACTTTC	CASSLFRGSSGANVLTF
NA	TRBV24-1	TRBJ2-1	NA	TGTGCCACCAGTGATAGTCGACTGCCCCTCAATGAGCAGTTCTTC	CATSDSRLPLNEQFF
NA	TRBV5-1	TRBJ1-6	TRBD1	TGCGCCAGCAGCTCAGGGGGGTCTAATTCACCCCTCCACTTT	CASSSGGSNSPLHF
NA	TRBV7-2	TRBJ1-4	NA	TGTGCCAGCAGCTTAGAATCAGGGGCAAATGAAAAACTGTTTTTT	CASSLESGANEKLFF
NA	TRBV7-3	TRBJ1-5	TRBD1	TGTGCCAGCAGCCCAACAGGGGGCGCGGAGCCCCAGCATTTT	CASSPTGGAEPQHF
NA	TRBV6-5	TRBJ2-3	TRBD1	TGTGCCACCCTGAAACAGGGGGGCACAGATACGCAGTATTTT	CATLKQGGTDTQYF
NA	TRBV7-2	TRBJ2-3	TRBD2	TGTGCCAGCAGACGAGAACTAGCGAGAAGCACAGATACGCAGTATTTT	CASRRELARSTDTQYF
NA	TRBV2	TRBJ1-1	TRBD1	TGTGCCAGCCCCCAAGGACAGGGTGTGAATAATCCTCAAGCTTTCTTT	CASPQGQGVNNPQAFF
NA	TRBV19	TRBJ2-6	NA	TGTGCCAGTAGTATAGATGGGTGGACATATAGCTCAATTGGGGCCAACGTCCTGACTTTC	CASSIDGWTYSSIGANVLTF
once	TRBV2	TRBJ1-4	TRBD1	TGTGCCACCCGGAACAGGGCGGGGACAGGGCAGTGGGCTGAAAAACTGTTTTTT	CATRNRAGTGQWAEKLFF
NA	TRBV5-1	TRBJ2-6	NA	TGCGCCAGCAGCTCCCGACAGAGTGGGGCCAACGTCCTGACTTTC	CASSSRQSGANVLTF
NA	TRBV28	TRBJ2-7	TRBD1	TGTGCCAGCAAGTCAGGGGGTATCCCCGAGCAGTACTTC	CASKSGGIPEQYF
NA	TRBV18	TRBJ1-5	TRBD1	TGTGCCAGCTCACCAGGACAGGGAATAGGTTCCAATCAGCCCCAGCATTTT	CASSPGQGIGSNQPQHF
NA	TRBV7-9	TRBJ2-1	NA	TGTGCCAGCAGCTTAGGACTAGTAAATGAGCAGTTCTTC	CASSLGLVNEQFF
NA	TRBV5-1	TRBJ1-1	TRBD1	TGCGCCAGCAGCTTGGCGCCGGGACAGGGGGCCACTGAAGCTTTCTTT	CASSLAPGQGATEAFF
NA	TRBV7-2	TRBJ1-6	NA	TGTGCCAGCAGTCCAGAGGGTAGTAGTTCACCCCTCCACTTT	CASSPEGSSSPLHF
NA	TRBV7-6	TRBJ2-7	NA	TGTGCCAGCAGCCCATCCGGGGCAGGGGCCTACGAGCAGTACTTC	CASSPSGAGAYEQYF
NA	TRBV6-2/TRBV6-3	TRBJ2-7	NA	TGTGCCAGCAGTAACCCCCATCTGACGGGGTTCTCTTACGAGCAGTACTTC	CASSNPHLTGFSYEQYF
NA	TRBV2	TRBJ2-1	TRBD1	TGTGCCAGCAGTGGAAGACTGGGACAGTCCTACAATGAGCAGTTCTTC	CASSGRLGQSYNEQFF
NA	TRBV5-1	TRBJ1-5	TRBD1	TGCGCCAGCAGCCCGGGACAGGGAACCAGCAATCAGCCCCAGCATTTT	CASSPGQGTSNQPQHF
NA	TRBV3-1/TRBV3-2	TRBJ2-2	TRBD1	TGTGCCAGCAGCCAAGGCGGAGGGACAGGGGCCGGGGAGCTGTTTTTT	CASSQGGGTGAGELFF
NA	TRBV6-2/TRBV6-3	TRBJ1-2	NA	TGTGCCAGCAGTTACTGGGCCCAGGCCCGAGCTAACTATGGCTACACCTTC	CASSYWAQARANYGYTF
NA	TRBV9	TRBJ1-4	TRBD1	TGTGCCAGCAGCGCCCGGGACAGGGGACGATATGAAAAACTGTTTTTT	CASSARDRGRYEKLFF
NA	TRBV11-2	TRBJ2-3	NA	TGTGCCAGCAGCTTATTCGAGTACCGCACAGATACGCAGTATTTT	CASSLFEYRTDTQYF
NA	TRBV28	TRBJ2-7	TRBD1	TGTGCCAGCAGTAACTTACGGTTCTGGGGACAGGGTTCCTACGAGCAGTACTTC	CASSNLRFWGQGSYEQYF
NA	TRBV2	TRBJ2-5	TRBD1	TGTGCCAGCAGTGAAGACAGGGGGTCGGCGCAAGAGACCCAGTACTTC	CASSEDRGSAQETQYF
NA	TRBV5-1	TRBJ1-2	TRBD1	TGCGCCAGCAGCTTGGCCGGGACAGGGACCTATGGCTACACCTTC	CASSLAGTGTYGYTF
NA	TRBV5-8	TRBJ2-6	NA	TGTGCCAGCAGCTTGGTTCCCTATACCTCTGGGGCCAACGTCCTGACTTTC	CASSLVPYTSGANVLTF
NA	TRBV6-1	TRBJ1-2	NA	TGTGCCAGCAGTGACCGAGCCAACCATGGCTACACCTTC	CASSDRANHGYTF
NA	TRBV24-1	TRBJ2-7	TRBD1	TGTGCCACCAGTGACAAACGGACAGGGAACTACGAGCAGTACTTC	CATSDKRTGNYEQYF
NA	TRBV27	TRBJ2-1	TRBD2	TGTGCCAGCAGTTCGATTTCACTAGCGGGAGGGCGGGTTAGGCAGTTCTTC	CASSSISLAGGRVRQFF
NA	TRBV24-1	TRBJ1-2	NA	TGTGCCACCAGTGATGGGGGCGGGTATGGCTACACCTTC	CATSDGGGYGYTF
few	TRBV29-1	TRBJ2-7	TRBD2	TGCAGCGTGGCCAAGGGACTAGCGGGGTCCTACGAGCAGTACTTC	CSVAKGLAGSYEQYF
few	TRBV3-1/TRBV3-2	TRBJ1-5	NA	TGTGCCAGCAGCCGCGGGGGATGCAATCAGCCCCAGCATTTT	CASSRGGCNQPQHF
few	TRBV9	TRBJ1-2	TRBD1	TGTGCCAGCGGGGGACAGGGGGCCGGCTATGGCTACACCTTC	CASGGQGAGYGYTF
NA	TRBV7-8	TRBJ2-7	TRBD1	TGTGCCAGCAGCCAACGACAGGGGACGGAGCAGTACTTC	CASSQRQGTEQYF
few	TRBV15	TRBJ1-5	NA	TGTGCCACCAGCAGAAACAGGAATAGCAATCAGCCCCAGCATTTT	CATSRNRNSNQPQHF
NA	TRBV7-2	TRBJ1-6	NA	TGTGCCAGCAGCTTAGTCGGGACAAGAGGAACTAATTCACCCCTCCACTTT	CASSLVGTRGTNSPLHF